Following are 11 T cell receptor beta chains from one sample sequenced in a study of T cell responses to AZD1222 COVID-19 vaccine. TCRdb keeps only in-frame clones here, not all; method: immunoSEQ multiplex PCR. The table records under 150,000 clones, around 90% of them present only once. Here the sequenced sample was peripheral blood, taken on day 0 of MenACWY control vaccination. Receptors were obtained from an adult in good health.

CDR3 sequence reads: CAISDRVSYNEQFF. The CDR3 region has the DNA TGTGCCATCAGTGACAGGGTCTCCTACAATGAGCAGTTCTTC. The V gene is TRBV10-3, the J gene TRBJ2-1, with a weak D call TRBD1 (5 bases). Trimming stripped 3 bases from V and 0 bases from J, with 6 bases between. The V gene's germline CDR1 is ENHRY and CDR2 SYGVKD. The CDR3 consists of 14 residues.

V is TRBV28 and J is TRBJ1-3, with a weak D call TRBD1 (5 bases). Germline-derived CDR1 and CDR2 are MDHEN and SYDVKM. V lost 2 bases and J lost 3, with 11 bases in between. The CDR3 consists of 15 residues. CDR3 protein: CASSLGTTLGNTIYF. The DNA of the CDR3 is TGTGCCAGCAGTTTAGGGACCACACTTGGAAACACCATATATTTT. Complete variable domain (other parts from reference TRBV28 and TRBJ1-3): DVKVTQSSRYLVKRTGEKVFLECVQDMDHENMFWYRQDPGLGLRLIYFSYDVKMKEKGDIPEGYSVSREKKERFSLILESASTNQTSMYLCASSLGTTLGNTIYFGEGSWLTVV.

The chain recombines TRBV7-2 with TRBJ2-7, with 8 bases aligning to TRBD1. The germline V gene encodes CDR1 SGHTA and CDR2 FQGNSA. The CDR3 extends over 15 amino acids. After removal of 9 bases from V and 2 bases from J, the junction contained 12 bases not matched to a gene. The CDR3 DNA sequence: TGTGCCAGTCACAGAGGCCGGACAGGGACCTACGAGCAGTACTTC. It codes for CASHRGRTGTYEQYF.

V and J are TRBV5-6 and TRBJ2-5, with D perhaps matching TRBD1 (6 bases). CDR3 length equals 14 residues. Germline V gene lookup returns CDR1 SGHDT and CDR2 YYEEEE. Trimming shortened V by 4 bases and J by 1 base, and 11 bases separated the two germline ends. The CDR3 spells CASSKADSQETQYF. The CDR3 nucleotides read TGTGCCAGCAGCAAGGCGGACAGCCAAGAGACCCAGTACTTC.

The gene calls are TRBV30 and TRBJ1-2, with D uncertain. V lost 0 bases to trimming and J lost 4 bases, with 6 bases between them. The CDR3 is 12 residues long. Germline V gene lookup returns CDR1 GTSNPN and CDR2 SVGIG (reference sequence). The CDR3 DNA follows: TGTGCCTGGAGTGTACGTGGCTATGGCTACACCTTC. Translated, it gives CAWSVRGYGYTF.

The V call is TRBV19, the J call TRBJ1-2; 11 bases line up with TRBD1. Per germline, CDR1 LNHDA and CDR2 SQIVND (reference sequence). The CDR3 sequence is 13 residues long. CDR3 DNA: TGTGCTCCCCCCGGGACAGGGGGATGCGGCTACACCTTC. It specifies CAPPGTGGCGYTF.

The chain links TRBV19 to TRBJ2-7, with a possible D match to TRBD2 (5 bases). V lost 3 bases, J lost 11 bases, and 11 bases lay in between. CDR1 is LNHDA, CDR2 SQIVND, per germline (reference sequence). The CDR3 has 11 amino acids. The CDR3 loop reads CASSILGLEYF. Here the CDR3 DNA reads TGTGCCAGTAGTATTCTCGGACTCGAGTACTTC.

This clone has just one count. The chain has TRBV7-6 and TRBJ2-3; 8 positions match TRBD1. V dropped 1 base and J dropped 6; count of bases not matched to a gene: 6. The CDR3 length is 15 residues. From germline, CDR1 is SGHVS and CDR2 FNYEAQ. The CDR3 coding sequence is TGTGCCAGCAGCTTAGGCCCCAGGGGGCAGGATACGCAGTATTTT. Translating it yields CASSLGPRGQDTQYF.

The chain uses TRBV28 and TRBJ2-5; possibly TRBD1 for D (6 bases). Germline V gene sequence: CDR1 MDHEN, CDR2 SYDVKM. With 5 bases removed from V and 5 bases from J, the gap between germline ends came to 12 bases. The CDR3 is made up of 13 amino acids. In DNA form, the CDR3 reads TGTGCCAGCAGTAAACAGGGTTTGGAGACCCAGTACTTC. Translation gives CASSKQGLETQYF.

This clone was detected once. The chain joins TRBV29-1 to TRBJ2-1; 10 nucleotides agree with TRBD1. Germline CDR1 is SQVTM and CDR2 is ANQGSEA. V gave up 5 bases and J gave up 7 bases; unmatched junction bases: 8. The CDR3 sequence is 14 residues long. The CDR3 protein is CSVYDRGLRNEQFF. DNA for the CDR3: TGCAGCGTTTACGACAGGGGGCTTAGGAATGAGCAGTTCTTC.

The chain is built from TRBV9 and TRBJ2-2, with D tentatively TRBD2 (6 bases). Germline V gene lookup returns CDR1 SGDLS and CDR2 YYNGEE. V was shortened by 0 bases and J by 3 bases, with 12 bases between the two germline ends. The CDR3 runs 16 residues. CDR3 protein: CASSVEVAEYTGELFF. For the CDR3, the DNA is TGTGCCAGCAGCGTAGAAGTAGCGGAGTACACCGGGGAGCTGTTTTTT.